This T cell receptor (beta chain) was recovered during a study of T cell responses to AZD1222 COVID-19 vaccine (dated by TCRdb to 2020 to 2022). At the level of the whole study: AZD1222 recipients given second doses at about 4 weeks or at about 12 weeks were pooled, since spike-specific TCR depth and breadth were not found to differ between the two schedules. A total of more than 230 trial participants underwent TCR sequencing, of whom 200 to 220 had received two doses of AZD1222 and 26 had received two doses of the MenACWY control vaccine. Trial participants were enrolled by age into subgroups of 18-55, 56-69 and 70-plus years, and roughly 150, 30 and 60 TCR-sequenced participants, respectively, were included in these subgroups.

The time point label of this sample denotes: baseline before first vaccination. Samples from vaccinated people were obtained from the UK trials COV001 and COV002, which included a single-blind randomized controlled phase 2/3 trial of AZD1222 (ChAdOx1 nCoV-19) in healthy adults. Trial participant PBMC samples were collected at day 0 and day 28 after the second dose for TCRbeta chain sequencing. The paper's findings and limits, for the study overall: Conclusions about previously exposed vaccinees are limited because only six or seven AZD1222 recipients were SARS-CoV-2 seropositive at baseline. Epitopes outside the regions mutated in the B.1.351 and B.1.1.7 variants were reportedly recognized by nearly half of the unique spike-specific TCRs. After two AZD1222 doses, both the breadth and the depth of spike-specific TCRs were significantly higher than at day 0 and than in MenACWY recipients. CD4 TCRs associated with the vaccine covered the entire spike protein, and the dominant responses were in regions 160-218 and 743-854. The 56-69-year group was small, and its depth increase did not reach significance, likely because of low power. Because no samples from the day 14 peak response were available, repertoires could be characterized only after the peak T cell response. Participants were mostly white British and included more females than males, and it was suggested by the authors that clonal diversity may have been underestimated.

Regarding this clone: Its antigen is not yet known. Per-nucleotide qualities are absent, and no much larger clonotype sits a single base away.

The CDR3 regions of human TCRbeta chains were analyzed by immunosequencing. The original pipeline was this. Repertoire TCRs were matched against a reference library of SARS-CoV-2-specific TCRs generated with the MIRA antigen-specificity platform. Breadth meant the fraction of unique TCRs that were SARS-CoV-2-associated, whereas depth meant the fraction of total T cells that were SARS-CoV-2-associated. Using the MIRA data, each spike-specific TCR was assigned both to the spike region to which the TCR was reactive and to a CD4 or CD8 class. Log10-transformed breadth and depth values were compared by one-way ANOVA with Sidak's multiple comparisons tests. The source is immuneACCESS, and TCRdb retained only in-frame sequences with V and J called. Part of the clones is not carried over; for the studies checked, unresolved V genes explain less than half of this, and the remainder is unexplained. D and trimming come from the DNA, and the V and J calls and clone size come from that table. The sample has 150,000 to 200,000 clones on record, around 93% of them singletons. The top ten constitute roughly a tenth of the sample.

Sequences SEHNR (CDR1) and FQNEAQ (CDR2) are obtained from the germline V gene (reference sequence). For this chain, trimming is 1 base at the V end and 3 bases at the J end, and the number of junction bases without a gene match is 2. The CDR3, from cysteine to phenylalanine, totals 15 residues. The CDR3 DNA has 45 bases and is translated from base 1. This TCR was recovered from an adult in good health. This specimen was peripheral blood, taken on day 0 of AZD1222 vaccination. The rearranged chain carries TRBV7-9 and TRBJ2-2; 7 junctional bases match TRBD1. The base sequence is TGTGCCAGCAGCTTAGACAGGGGTTACACCGGGGAGCTGTTTTTT. It encodes CASSLDRGYTGELFF.